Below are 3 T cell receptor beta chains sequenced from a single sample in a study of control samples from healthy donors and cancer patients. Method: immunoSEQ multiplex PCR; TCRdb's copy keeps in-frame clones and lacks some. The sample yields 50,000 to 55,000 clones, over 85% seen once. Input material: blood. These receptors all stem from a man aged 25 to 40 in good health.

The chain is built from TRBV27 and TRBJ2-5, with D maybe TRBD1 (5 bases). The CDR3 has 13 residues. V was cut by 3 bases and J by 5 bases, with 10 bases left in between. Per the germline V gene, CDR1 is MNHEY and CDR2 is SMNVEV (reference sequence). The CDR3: CASSLTQGETQYF. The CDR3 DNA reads TGTGCCAGCAGTTTGACCCAGGGCGAGACCCAGTACTTC.

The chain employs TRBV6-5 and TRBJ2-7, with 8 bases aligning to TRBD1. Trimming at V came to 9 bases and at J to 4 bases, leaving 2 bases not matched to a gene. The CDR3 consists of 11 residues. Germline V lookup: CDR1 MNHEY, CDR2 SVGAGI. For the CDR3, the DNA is TGTGCCAGTAGACAGGGGTACGAGCAGTACTTC. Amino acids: CASRQGYEQYF.

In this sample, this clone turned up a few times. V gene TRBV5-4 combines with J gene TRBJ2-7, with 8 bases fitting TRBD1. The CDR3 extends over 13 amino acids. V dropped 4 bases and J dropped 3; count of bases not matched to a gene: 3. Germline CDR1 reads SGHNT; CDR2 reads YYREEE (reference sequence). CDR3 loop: CASSAGGIYEQYF. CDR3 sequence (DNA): TGTGCCAGCAGCGCAGGGGGCATCTACGAGCAGTACTTC.